These 5 T cell receptor beta chains were sequenced from one sample in a study of CD8+ T cells in alopecia areata. The treatment denotes: oral pan-JAK inhibitor, 5-10 mg twice daily. RNA was isolated and reverse transcribed to cDNA, the sequencing template. The assay was immunoSEQ multiplex PCR, and TCRdb's table has in-frame clones only and misses some. The sample lists over 150,000 clones; 55% to 75% were seen once. Sequenced here: CD4+ T cells sorted from blood, sampled at week 24, from a patient treated with tofacitinib. The receptors come from a human donor with alopecia areata.

This clone was seen a few times. This rearrangement joins TRBV29-1 to TRBJ1-1, with D tentatively TRBD1 (5 bases). The CDR3 totals 15 residues. V lost 4 bases, J lost 1 base, and 16 bases lay in between. Germline V gives CDR1 SQVTM, CDR2 ANQGSEA. The CDR3 is CSVVLRGRENTEAFF. The CDR3 DNA reads as TGCAGCGTTGTTCTCCGCGGCAGGGAGAACACTGAAGCTTTCTTT. Looking up the rest from reference TRBV29-1 and TRBJ1-1 gives the full variable domain: SAVISQKPSRDICQRGTSLTIQCQVDSQVTMMFWYRQQPGQSLTLIATANQGSEATYESGFVIDKFPISRPNLTFSTLTVSNMSPEDSSIYLCSVVLRGRENTEAFFGQGTRLTVV.

The CDR3, as DNA: TGTGCCAGCTCACTCGACCAGGGAGGCGCGCAGTATTTT. The encoded protein is CASSLDQGGAQYF. This sequence joins TRBV18 and TRBJ2-3; D is perhaps TRBD2 (6 bases). The germline V and J ends were trimmed by 4 bases and 10 bases, with 15 bases remaining between them. Looked up from germline, CDR1 is KGHSH and CDR2 is LQKENI. This CDR3 is 13 amino acids long.

The chain is built from TRBV25-1 and TRBJ1-4, with D possibly being TRBD1 (6 bases). The CDR3 covers 14 residues. Trimming removed 6 bases at V and 5 bases at J, with 13 bases between. CDR1 MGHDK and CDR2 SYGVNS come from the germline V gene. For the CDR3, the DNA is TGTGCCAGCAGCTCCGGACAGATGAATGAAAAACTGTTTTTT. Residues: CASSSGQMNEKLFF.

J is TRBJ2-3 and V is TRBV29-1; TRBD2 might be the D (6 bases). The germline CDR1 and CDR2 sequences are SQVTM and ANQGSEA. This CDR3 has 12 amino acids. V lost 6 bases and J lost 5, with 12 bases in between. The CDR3 region has the DNA TGCAGCGTGGGGGGACGGGGAGATACGCAGTATTTT. Translated, it gives CSVGGRGDTQYF.

This clone occurred a few times. V gene TRBV5-4 combines with J gene TRBJ2-6; 10 nucleotides line up with TRBD2. The CDR3 is 19 residues long. The germline CDR1 and CDR2 sequences are SGHNT and YYREEE (reference sequence). J lost 0 bases, V lost 4 bases, and 10 bases had no gene match. The CDR3 here is CASSRSGGASVSGANVLTF. CDR3 sequence (DNA): TGTGCCAGCAGCAGGAGCGGGGGGGCATCCGTCTCTGGGGCCAACGTCCTGACTTTC.